The sequence of this T cell receptor beta chain was determined in a study of identifying expanded T cells in peripheral blood. There are a few counts of this clone. The antigen remains undetermined. No infections or other immune events were documented during collection. The assay was immunoSEQ multiplex PCR, and TCRdb's table has in-frame clones only and misses some. The sample yields approximately 79,000 clones, almost 90% seen once. The study, taken as a whole, reports: Technical replicates showed around 1.2 changed clones; about 2 weeks about 16.4; four weeks 19. Variance in clone template counts between roughly two-week samples significantly increased with total template count across all healthy donors.

This CDR3 comprises 13 residues. Trimming pared 5 bases from V and 2 bases from J, leaving 9 bases between. Germline values: CDR1 LGHNA, CDR2 YSLEER. This receptor was identified in a person between 18 and 69 years old in good health. Sequencing was done on a sample of blood. The chain is built from TRBV4-3 and TRBJ1-1; D may be TRBD1 (5 bases). The CDR3 here is CASSSQVNTEAFF. In nucleotides, the CDR3 is TGCGCCAGCAGCTCACAGGTAAACACTGAAGCTTTCTTT.